This TCR beta chain appears in the sequencing data of a study of control samples from healthy donors and cancer patients. The protocol was immunoSEQ multiplex PCR, while the TCRdb copy is restricted to in-frame clones and leaves out a portion. The profile shows approximately 140,000 clones, just under 95% of them singletons. The junction had 6 bases not matched to a gene; V was cut back by 5 bases and J by 3 bases. Germline CDR1 is LGHDT and CDR2 is YNNKEL (reference sequence). The CDR3 is made up of 14 amino acids. The source of this sequence is a man younger than 45 in good health. The chain uses TRBV3-1 (or the pseudogene TRBV3-2) and TRBJ1-2, with 7 bases lining up with TRBD1. The sequenced material came from blood. CDR3 region: CASSYARGDYGYTF. The CDR3 DNA reads as TGTGCCAGCAGCTACGCCAGGGGGGACTATGGCTACACCTTC.